The next 24 T cell receptor beta chains were all read from a single sample in a study of control samples from healthy donors and cancer patients. The repertoire was sequenced with immunoSEQ multiplex PCR; TCRdb's copy has only in-frame clones and lacks some. The sample consists of roughly 86,000 clones, more than 85% of them appearing once. Source material: blood. The receptors stem from a woman in her 30s in good health.

The J gene is TRBJ1-1, the V gene TRBV10-3; D uncertain. Trimming stripped 2 bases from V and 2 bases from J, with 9 bases between. Germline assignment: CDR1 ENHRY and CDR2 SYGVKD. The CDR3 loop spans 14 amino acids. The CDR3 region is CAISEKWANTEAFF. The DNA for the CDR3 is TGTGCCATCAGTGAGAAGTGGGCTAACACTGAAGCTTTCTTT.

The CDR3, as DNA: TGTGCCAGCAGTTCGACTAAGTGGAGAGAGCAGTACTTC. Residues: CASSSTKWREQYF. This chain links TRBV2 with TRBJ2-7, with D possibly being TRBD2 (5 bases). The CDR3 loop spans 13 amino acids. V was cut by 5 bases and J by 7 bases, with 15 bases left in between. Germline values: CDR1 SNHLY, CDR2 FYNNEI.

This clone was counted between two and nine times. The chain employs TRBV7-9 and TRBJ1-4; D is ambiguous. The CDR3 loop spans 14 amino acids. Germline V gene sequence: CDR1 SEHNR, CDR2 FQNEAQ (reference sequence). The V end was cut by 5 bases, the J end by 7 bases, with 14 bases between. CDR3 protein: CASSAPDGREKLFF. The CDR3 DNA is TGTGCCAGCAGCGCCCCCGACGGGCGTGAAAAACTGTTTTTT.

This rearrangement joins TRBV10-3 to TRBJ1-4, with D perhaps matching TRBD1 (6 bases). The ends were cut back, 4 bases at V and 4 bases at J, with 13 bases in the middle. The CDR3 has 15 residues. From germline, CDR1 is ENHRY and CDR2 SYGVKD. The CDR3: CAISAGARGNEKLFF. CDR3 in DNA: TGTGCCATCAGTGCAGGGGCGCGGGGTAATGAAAAACTGTTTTTT.

A single count supports this clone. V usage is TRBV29-1 and J usage is TRBJ1-2; TRBD1 is a possible D gene (6 bases). The CDR3 has 14 residues. CDR1 SQVTM and CDR2 ANQGSEA come from the germline V gene. V was trimmed by 2 bases and J by 0 bases, leaving 10 bases between them. The CDR3 nucleotides read TGCAGCGTTGAATGGGACACTGCTAACTATGGCTACACCTTC. Translating gives CSVEWDTANYGYTF.

The gene calls are TRBV3-1 (or the pseudogene TRBV3-2) and TRBJ1-2; D is ambiguous. The CDR3 runs 14 residues. The germline V gene has CDR1 LGHDT and CDR2 YNNKEL (reference sequence). The V end was cut by 1 base, the J end by 6 bases, with 12 bases between. The CDR3 DNA is TGTGCCAGCAGCCAAGTTAACCCCGAACATGGCTACACCTTC. Translated: CASSQVNPEHGYTF.

The chain couples TRBV7-9 to TRBJ1-1; D not certain. Deletions cut 1 base from V and 4 bases from J, with 10 bases between. CDR3 length: 14 residues. The germline V gene encodes CDR1 SEHNR and CDR2 FQNEAQ (reference sequence). CDR3 sequence (DNA): TGTGCCAGCAGCTTAGGGGTTGGTGGCACTGAAGCTTTCTTT. Translation gives CASSLGVGGTEAFF.

The chain links TRBV13 to TRBJ2-7; 8 positions agree with TRBD2. Germline values: CDR1 PRHDT, CDR2 FYEKMQ (reference sequence). Germline trimming cut 4 bases from V and 4 bases from J; bases unmatched to any gene: 12. The CDR3 has 16 residues. The CDR3, as DNA: TGTGCCAGCAGCTCAATCTCAGCGGGAGCAGTTTACGAGCAGTACTTC. Encoded protein: CASSSISAGAVYEQYF.

This rearrangement joins TRBV9 to TRBJ2-2, with D possibly matching TRBD2 (5 bases). V gave up 5 bases and J gave up 3 bases, with 5 bases separating them. The germline V gene has CDR1 SGDLS and CDR2 YYNGEE. This CDR3 has 12 amino acids. The CDR3 region is CASRGDTGELFF. The DNA for the CDR3 is TGTGCCAGCAGGGGAGACACCGGGGAGCTGTTTTTT.

V is TRBV25-1 and J is TRBJ1-2; the D gene is possibly TRBD1 (5 bases). This CDR3 region has 15 residues. Germline CDR1 MGHDK, CDR2 SYGVNS. V lost 7 bases to trimming and J lost 5 bases, with 20 bases between them. The CDR3 sequence: CASNPSDGGSYGYTF. The CDR3 DNA follows: TGTGCCAGCAACCCATCCGACGGGGGGAGTTATGGCTACACCTTC.

The chain carries TRBV4-1 and TRBJ2-7, with D perhaps TRBD1 (6 bases). This CDR3 is built from 19 residues. Germline CDR1 is MGHRA and CDR2 is YSYEKL. V gave up 0 bases and J gave up 2 bases, with 23 bases separating them. The CDR3 spells CASSQDISPSTGQTYEQYF. The CDR3 DNA sequence: TGCGCCAGCAGCCAAGATATTTCCCCGTCGACAGGCCAAACCTACGAGCAGTACTTC.

This clone was detected once. The V gene is TRBV25-1, the J gene TRBJ2-3; a weak D match, TRBD1 (5 bases). CDR3 length equals 14 residues. The V gene lost 6 bases and the J gene lost 0 bases, with 10 bases spanning the gap. Per germline, CDR1 MGHDK and CDR2 SYGVNS. The CDR3 sequence: CASSHRFSTDTQYF. As DNA, the CDR3 is TGTGCCAGCAGCCACAGGTTCAGCACAGATACGCAGTATTTT.

The V gene is TRBV25-1, the J gene TRBJ1-2; D gene ambiguous. This CDR3 is built from 14 residues. V gave up 1 base and J gave up 4 bases, with 10 bases separating them. CDR1 and CDR2 (germline): MGHDK, SYGVNS. For the CDR3, the DNA is TGTGCCAGCAGTGAATCGGGCAACCCCTATGGCTACACCTTC. Amino acids: CASSESGNPYGYTF.

The chain uses TRBV6-1 and TRBJ2-7; 7 nucleotides match TRBD2. The CDR3 extends over 16 amino acids. J lost 2 bases, V lost 2 bases, and 9 bases had no gene match. Germline V gene lookup returns CDR1 MNHNS and CDR2 SASEGT. CDR3 DNA sequence: TGTGCCAGCAGTGAAATCTCGAGTGGGGGGGCCTACGAGCAGTACTTC. Protein sequence: CASSEISSGGAYEQYF.

CDR3 sequence reads: CASTRGGEAFF. For the CDR3, the DNA is TGTGCCAGCACTCGCGGGGGGGAAGCTTTCTTT. The genes are TRBV5-6 and TRBJ1-1; maybe TRBD1 (5 bases). V was pared by 6 bases and J by 8 bases, with 11 bases between. Per the germline V gene, CDR1 is SGHDT and CDR2 is YYEEEE. The CDR3 extends over 11 amino acids.

The V gene is TRBV12-3 or TRBV12-4, the J gene TRBJ1-5; D is unclear. V was clipped by 5 bases and J by 2 bases, with 7 bases between them. This CDR3 is 13 amino acids long. CDR3 in DNA: TGTGCCAGCAGTAGGGTTGGCAATCAGCCCCAGCATTTT. It is translated as CASSRVGNQPQHF.

The chain couples TRBV24-1 to TRBJ2-2, with TRBD1 as a possible D gene (6 bases). The CDR3 is made up of 14 amino acids. The germline V and J ends were trimmed by 4 bases and 5 bases, with 10 bases remaining between them. Germline-derived CDR1 and CDR2 are KGHDR and SFDVKD. Here the CDR3 reads CATSDTGRTGELFF. DNA of the CDR3: TGTGCCACCAGTGACACAGGGCGGACCGGGGAGCTGTTTTTT.

This rearrangement joins TRBV11-3 to TRBJ2-2, with 10 bases aligning to TRBD1. CDR3 length equals 15 residues. Looked up from germline, CDR1 is SGHNT and CDR2 is YENEEA. V trimming: 5 bases; J trimming: 4 bases; junction bases outside the gene matches: 4. CDR3 region: CASSDRDRGTGELFF. The CDR3 DNA reads TGTGCCAGCAGCGATAGGGACAGGGGCACCGGGGAGCTGTTTTTT.

V and J are TRBV11-2 and TRBJ1-2; 7 nucleotides line up with TRBD1. Germline CDR1 SGHAT, CDR2 FQNNGV. The CDR3 totals 12 residues. The trim removed 8 bases at V and 3 bases at J, leaving 3 bases unmatched. CDR3 bases: TGTGCCAGCCGTGGGACAGACTATGGCTACACCTTC. It codes for CASRGTDYGYTF.

This clone occurred once. This chain joins TRBV5-1 and TRBJ1-3; 7 bases map to TRBD1. Germline V lookup: CDR1 SGHRS, CDR2 YFSETQ. The CDR3 spans 15 residues. The J segment lost 0 bases and the V segment lost 3 bases, leaving 3 bases of the junction unmatched. CDR3 DNA: TGCGCCAGCAGCTCGCAGGGGGTCTCTGGAAACACCATATATTTT. It specifies CASSSQGVSGNTIYF.

J is TRBJ2-3 and V is TRBV6-4; 14 positions agree with TRBD2. Trimming at V came to 5 bases and at J to 3 bases, leaving 10 bases not matched to a gene. The CDR3 is made up of 18 amino acids. Germline CDR1 is MRHNA and CDR2 is SNTAGT. CDR3 nucleotide sequence: TGTGCCAGCAGTCCTTCCCCGGGACTAGCGGGAGTAACAGATACGCAGTATTTT. The encoded protein is CASSPSPGLAGVTDTQYF.

The chain links TRBV5-5 to TRBJ2-7; D possibly corresponds to TRBD1 (6 bases). With 0 bases removed from V and 4 bases from J, the gap between germline ends came to 8 bases. Germline V gene lookup returns CDR1 SGHKS and CDR2 YYEKEE (reference sequence). The length of the CDR3 is 13 residues. The CDR3 here is CASSLGQVYEQYF. As DNA, the CDR3 is TGTGCCAGCAGCTTGGGACAGGTATACGAGCAGTACTTC.

The rearrangement links TRBV11-3 to TRBJ2-3; TRBD2 agrees at 8 bases. The CDR3 consists of 17 residues. V dropped 3 bases and J dropped 1; count of bases not matched to a gene: 9. CDR1 SGHNT and CDR2 YENEEA come from the germline V gene. CDR3 amino acids: CASSLGIAGYRTDTQYF. DNA for the CDR3: TGTGCCAGCAGCTTGGGGATAGCGGGGTACCGCACAGATACGCAGTATTTT. The full variable domain, its missing parts supplied by reference TRBV11-3 and TRBJ2-3, is EAGVVQSPRYKIIEKKQPVAFWCNPISGHNTLYWYLQNLGQGPELLIRYENEEAVDDSQLPKDRFSAERLKGVDSTLKIQPAELGDSAVYLCASSLGIAGYRTDTQYFGPGTRLTVL.

The gene calls are TRBV19 and TRBJ1-5; weak D call: TRBD1 (5 bases). Germline V gene sequence: CDR1 LNHDA, CDR2 SQIVND (reference sequence). V was clipped by 5 bases and J by 2 bases, with 16 bases between them. The CDR3 has 16 amino acids. Here the CDR3 reads CASSRAGQGGNQPQHF. CDR3 DNA sequence: TGTGCCAGTAGTCGGGCGGGGCAGGGAGGCAATCAGCCCCAGCATTTT.